This T cell receptor beta chain derives from a study of vaccination effects on CD4 cells after COVID-19. With regard to this clone: Its antigen is not known.

Using viral peptide pools, the ViraFEST assay grew out antigen-specific CD4+ T cells prior to sequencing. Cultured cells yielded isolated CD4+ T cells after 10 days. Vaccine administered to participants consisted of two doses of either BNT162b2 or mRNA-1273. Only in-frame clones appear in the TCRdb table, and some are missing; sequencing was by immunoSEQ multiplex PCR. The data hold some 69,000 clones, with about 74% observed a single time. Trimming took off 3 bases at V and 1 base at J, with 10 bases between the two ends. CDR3 length equals 14 residues. Per the germline V gene, CDR1 is SGHRS and CDR2 is YFSETQ.

The chain couples TRBV5-1 to TRBJ1-1, with TRBD1 as a possible D gene (5 bases). This sequence was found in a human donor who received a COVID-19 vaccine. The specimen comprised CD4+ T cells from PBMCs cultured with HCoV-229E spike peptides, sampled after COVID-19 vaccination. In DNA, the CDR3 is TGCGCCAGCAGCTCGGGACGGCAGAACACTGAAGCTTTCTTT. This translates into CASSSGRQNTEAFF.